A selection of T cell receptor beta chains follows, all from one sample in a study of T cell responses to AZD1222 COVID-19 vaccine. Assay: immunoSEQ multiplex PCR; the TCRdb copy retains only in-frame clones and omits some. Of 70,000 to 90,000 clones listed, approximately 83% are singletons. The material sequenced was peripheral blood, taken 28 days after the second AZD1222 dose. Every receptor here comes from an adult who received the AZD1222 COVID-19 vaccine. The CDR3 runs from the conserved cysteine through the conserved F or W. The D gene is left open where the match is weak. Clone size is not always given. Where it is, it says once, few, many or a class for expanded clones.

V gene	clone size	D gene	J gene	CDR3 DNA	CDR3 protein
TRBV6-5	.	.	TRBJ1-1	TGTGCCAGCACTGTGGGCACTGAAGCTTTCTTT	CASTVGTEAFF
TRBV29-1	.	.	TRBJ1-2	TGCAGCGTTGAAGGCAGAGGTAGGCAGGGCTATGGCTACACCTTC	CSVEGRGRQGYGYTF
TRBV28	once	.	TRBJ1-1	TGTGCCAGTTCTCAGGGGAACACTGAAGCTTTCTTT	CASSQGNTEAFF
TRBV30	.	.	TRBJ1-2	TGTGCCTGGAGTATGGGGACGTACGGCTACACCTTC	CAWSMGTYGYTF
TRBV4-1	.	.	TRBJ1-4	TGCGCCAGCAGCCTAGCCGGTAATGGTGAAAAACTGTTTTTT	CASSLAGNGEKLFF
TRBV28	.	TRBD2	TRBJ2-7	TGTGCCAGCAGTTCCTTCCATCTAGCGGGAGTTTCCTACGAGCAGTACTTC	CASSSFHLAGVSYEQYF
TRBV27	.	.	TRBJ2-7	TGTGCCAGCAGTTTATCGGCCGCCCTCGAGCAGTACTTC	CASSLSAALEQYF
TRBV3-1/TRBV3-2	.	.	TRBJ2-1	TGTGCCAGCAGCCTCTACAATGAGCAGTTCTTC	CASSLYNEQFF
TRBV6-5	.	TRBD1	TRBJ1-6	TGTGCCACGAGCGGACAGGGACAATCACCCCTCCACTTT	CATSGQGQSPLHF
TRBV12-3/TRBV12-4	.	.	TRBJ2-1	TGTGCCAGCAGTTTAGCAATCAATGAGCAGTTCTTC	CASSLAINEQFF
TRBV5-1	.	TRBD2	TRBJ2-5	TGCGCCAGCTCCCGGGGGGGGCCTGAGACCCAGTACTTC	CASSRGGPETQYF
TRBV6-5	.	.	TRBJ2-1	TGTGCCAGCAGTTCCCCCTTCGGGAATGAGCAGTTCTTC	CASSSPFGNEQFF
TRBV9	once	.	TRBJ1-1	TGTGCCAGCAGCCTAGGTTATGGGGCCACTGAAGCTTTCTTT	CASSLGYGATEAFF
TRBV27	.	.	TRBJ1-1	TGTGCCAGCAGTTTTTGGGGAAGAGAAGCTTTCTTT	CASSFWGREAFF
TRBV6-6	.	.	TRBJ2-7	TGTGCCAGCAGTTTGGGGAACTCCTACGAGCAGTACTTC	CASSLGNSYEQYF
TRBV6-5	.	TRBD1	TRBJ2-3	TGTGCCAGCAGTTACGGACAGGGACGGTATACGCAGTATTTT	CASSYGQGRYTQYF
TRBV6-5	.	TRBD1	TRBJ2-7	TGTGCCAGCAGAGGGATGGGACAGGGGGTTGGGGAGCAGTACTTC	CASRGMGQGVGEQYF
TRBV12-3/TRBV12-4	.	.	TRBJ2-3	TGTGCCAGCAGTAGCACAGATACGCAGTATTTT	CASSSTDTQYF
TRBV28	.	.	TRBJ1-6	TGTGCCACCACCGGGACTCCAAGTCAGGCGTCACCCCTCCACTTT	CATTGTPSQASPLHF
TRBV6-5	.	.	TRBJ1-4	TGTGCCAGCAGTTACTCGACGGGAGGTAGTGAAAAACTGTTTTTT	CASSYSTGGSEKLFF
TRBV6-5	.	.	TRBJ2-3	TGTGCCAGCAGTTCAGGGATCGGCACAGATACGCAGTATTTT	CASSSGIGTDTQYF
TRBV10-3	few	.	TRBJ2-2	TGTGCCGCCCGGGACGGGAAAGGTGGGGAGCTGTTTTTT	CAARDGKGGELFF
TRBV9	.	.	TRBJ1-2	TGTGCCAGCAGCGTCGATACGGGGTATGGCTACACCTTC	CASSVDTGYGYTF
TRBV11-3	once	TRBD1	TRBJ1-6	TGTGCCAGCAGCTCCCGAGGGGGCCATAATTCACCCCTCCACTTT	CASSSRGGHNSPLHF
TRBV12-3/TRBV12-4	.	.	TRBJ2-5	TGTGCCAGCAGTCCGGGCCAGAGGGAGACCCAGTACTTC	CASSPGQRETQYF
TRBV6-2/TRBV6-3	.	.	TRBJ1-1	TGTGCCAGCAGTTATGCAAACACTGAAGCTTTCTTT	CASSYANTEAFF
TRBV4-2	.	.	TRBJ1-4	TGTGCCAGCAGAGGCCGTGAAAAACTGTTTTTT	CASRGREKLFF
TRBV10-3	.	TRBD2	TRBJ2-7	TGTGCCATCAGTGAGGCTCAGCGGGGGGCTAGGGACTACGAGCAGTACTTC	CAISEAQRGARDYEQYF
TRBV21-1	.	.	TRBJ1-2	TGTGCCAGCAGACCCCACTTCTCCAGGTTCTATGGCTACACCTTC	CASRPHFSRFYGYTF
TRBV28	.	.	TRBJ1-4	TGTGCCAGCAGTCCGGGGACACACCTCGGGAGAGAAAAACTGTTTTTT	CASSPGTHLGREKLFF
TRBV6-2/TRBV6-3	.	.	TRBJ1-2	TGTGCCAGCAGTTACTCCGGAGACAGGCCGTATGGCTACACCTTC	CASSYSGDRPYGYTF
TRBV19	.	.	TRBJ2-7	TGTGCCAGTAGTCACAGGGCCGAGCAGTACTTC	CASSHRAEQYF
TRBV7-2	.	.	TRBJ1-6	TGTGCCAGCAGCCAAGCCCCCGGGACACCCAATTCACCCCTCCACTTT	CASSQAPGTPNSPLHF
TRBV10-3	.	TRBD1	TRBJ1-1	TGTGCCATCAGTGACTCGGGACAGGACACTGAAGCTTTCTTT	CAISDSGQDTEAFF
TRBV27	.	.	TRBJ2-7	TGTGCCAGCAGTTTTAGTTCAACGCAGGGCGGCTCCTACGAGCAGTACTTC	CASSFSSTQGGSYEQYF
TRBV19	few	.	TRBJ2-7	TGTGCCAGTAGCCCCTCTACGGGCGTATACGAGCAGTACTTC	CASSPSTGVYEQYF
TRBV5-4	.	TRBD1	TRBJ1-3	TGTGCCAGCAGCCCCGACAGGGGGCTTGGAAACACCATATATTTT	CASSPDRGLGNTIYF
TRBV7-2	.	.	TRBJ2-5	TGTGCCAGCAGCTTAAGGGGCCCAGGGTTGCAGACCCAGTACTTC	CASSLRGPGLQTQYF
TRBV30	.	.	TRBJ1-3	TGTGCCTGGGGCCGGCAGGGACGAAACACCATATATTTT	CAWGRQGRNTIYF
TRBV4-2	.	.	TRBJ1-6	TGTGCCAGCAGCCAAGGAGATTGGACCGAAGGTTCACCCCTCCACTTT	CASSQGDWTEGSPLHF
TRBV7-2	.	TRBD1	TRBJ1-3	TGTGCCAGCAGCCCAGGGGGGACACCTGGAAACACCATATATTTT	CASSPGGTPGNTIYF
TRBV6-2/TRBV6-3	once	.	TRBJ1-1	TGTGCCAGCAGCAACGACTACCGGAACACTGAAGCTTTCTTT	CASSNDYRNTEAFF
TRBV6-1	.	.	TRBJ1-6	TGTGCCAGCAGTGAAAGGAGGAGCTCCTATAATTCACCCCTCCACTTT	CASSERRSSYNSPLHF
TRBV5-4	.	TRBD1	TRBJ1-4	TGTGCCAGCAGCGGAGGGGGCGGGCATGAAAAACTGTTTTTT	CASSGGGGHEKLFF
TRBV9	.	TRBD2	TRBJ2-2	TGTGCCAGCCGGCGGGCGGGAGAAACCGGGGAGCTGTTTTTT	CASRRAGETGELFF
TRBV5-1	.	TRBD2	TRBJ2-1	TGCGCCAGCAGCTTGGGCAGCGGGAGCTACAATGAGCAGTTCTTC	CASSLGSGSYNEQFF
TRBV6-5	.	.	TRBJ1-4	TGTGCCAGCAGTTCCGGGCTACAACACACTAATGAAAAACTGTTTTTT	CASSSGLQHTNEKLFF
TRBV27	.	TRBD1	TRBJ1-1	TGTGCCAGCAGTTTCCAGGGGGGAACTGAAGCTTTCTTT	CASSFQGGTEAFF
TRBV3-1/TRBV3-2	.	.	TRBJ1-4	TGTGCCAGCAGCCAGGCTCCACAGGGTCAAAAACTGTTTTTT	CASSQAPQGQKLFF
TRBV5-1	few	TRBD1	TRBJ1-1	TGCGCCAGCAGCCCGGACAGGGGGGAGACTGAAGCTTTCTTT	CASSPDRGETEAFF
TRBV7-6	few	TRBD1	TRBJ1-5	TGTGCCAGCAGCCCCAGCAGGGGGGCAGACCAGCCCCAGCATTTT	CASSPSRGADQPQHF
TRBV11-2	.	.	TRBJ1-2	TGTGCCAGCAGCGCCGGAGCTAGTGGGAACTATGGCTACACCTTC	CASSAGASGNYGYTF
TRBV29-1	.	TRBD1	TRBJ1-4	TGCAGCGTTGGAGAACCGGGACAGGGCTCTAATGAAAAACTGTTTTTT	CSVGEPGQGSNEKLFF
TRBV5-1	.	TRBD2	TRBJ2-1	TGCGCCAGCAGCTTGTCCACTAGCGGATACAATGAGCAGTTCTTC	CASSLSTSGYNEQFF
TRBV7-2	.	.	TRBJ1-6	TGTGCCAGCAGCTCCGGACCGGCACGACCCCTCCACTTT	CASSSGPARPLHF
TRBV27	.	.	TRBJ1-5	TGTGCCAGCAGAAAAACCGGCAATCAGCCCCAGCATTTT	CASRKTGNQPQHF
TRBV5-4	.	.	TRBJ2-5	TGTGCCAGCAATGACATTCAAGAGACCCAGTACTTC	CASNDIQETQYF